What follows are 20 T cell receptor beta chains derived from one specimen sequenced in a study of OX40 agonist ivuxolimab in advanced cancers. Library method: the immunoSEQ multiplex PCR assay. TCRdb re-hosts the immuneACCESS table, in-frame sequences only. Its copies lack some clones; in the studies checked, an unresolved V gene accounts for under half of them, and the cause for the rest is not known. The sample table shows around 80,000 clones, and approximately 80% are seen once. The ten largest clones add up to roughly 2.5% of the sample. The sample in question was CD4+ or CD8+ T cells sorted from blood, obtained in a trial of the OX40 agonist ivuxolimab. These receptors came from an adult with an advanced solid tumor such as melanoma, head and neck, liver or kidney cancer.

A single count supports this clone. The gene calls are TRBV7-3 and TRBJ2-2; no reliable D call. CDR3 size: 16 residues. Germline values: CDR1 SGHTA, CDR2 FQGTGA. The V gene lost 2 bases and the J gene lost 5 bases, with 15 bases spanning the gap. The CDR3 region is CASSLGPSVGTGELFF. As DNA, the CDR3 is TGTGCCAGCAGCTTAGGCCCGTCGGTCGGAACCGGGGAGCTGTTTTTT.

The chain has TRBV7-2 and TRBJ1-2; TRBD1 aligns across 8 bases. J was trimmed by 6 bases and V by 3 bases; bases with no gene match: 6. The V gene's germline CDR1 is SGHTA and CDR2 FQGNSA. This CDR3 region has 14 residues. The CDR3 sequence: CASSFARQGHGYTF. The CDR3 region has the DNA TGTGCCAGCAGCTTTGCCCGACAGGGGCATGGCTACACCTTC.

This chain uses TRBV7-7 with TRBJ2-5; 12 positions match TRBD1. V gave up 5 bases and J gave up 5 bases; unmatched junction bases: 6. This CDR3 is 15 amino acids long. Germline values: CDR1 SSHAT, CDR2 FNYEAQ (reference sequence). The CDR3 region has the DNA TGTGCCAGCAGCCCGGGACAGGGGGCGGGCGAGACCCAGTACTTC. Translation: CASSPGQGAGETQYF.

The genes are TRBV7-6 and TRBJ2-3; 13 bases fit TRBD2. The CDR3 is made up of 16 amino acids. The germline V gene encodes CDR1 SGHVS and CDR2 FNYEAQ. J was trimmed by 2 bases and V by 5 bases; bases with no gene match: 4. This CDR3 reads CASSILAGGNTDTQYF. The CDR3 DNA follows: TGTGCCAGCAGCATACTAGCGGGGGGGAACACAGATACGCAGTATTTT.

This clone was counted a single time. This chain links TRBV5-4 with TRBJ1-2; 8 bases are a match to TRBD1. CDR1 and CDR2 from the germline V gene are SGHNT and YYREEE (reference sequence). Losses at the gene ends were 2 bases for V and 7 bases for J; bases not matched to a gene: 10. CDR3 length: 15 residues. CDR3 loop: CASSLGQGQNAGYTF. CDR3 nucleotide sequence: TGTGCCAGCAGCTTAGGACAGGGTCAGAACGCTGGCTACACCTTC.

This clone showed up just a few times. This chain connects TRBV7-9 to TRBJ2-1; D is possibly TRBD2 (7 bases). Trimming removed 2 bases from V and 7 bases from J, with 15 bases in between. The CDR3 spans 15 residues. Germline V gene data show CDR1 as SEHNR and CDR2 as FQNEAQ (reference sequence). The CDR3 sequence: CASSLPGGRGNEQFF. Written as DNA, the CDR3 is TGTGCCAGCAGCTTACCGGGGGGCAGGGGAAATGAGCAGTTCTTC.

The chain has TRBV27 and TRBJ1-2; possible D gene TRBD1, 5 bases. V lost 6 bases and J lost 2, with 10 bases in between. The CDR3 covers 13 residues. The germline gives CDR1 MNHEY, CDR2 SMNVEV (reference sequence). The DNA for the CDR3 is TGTGCCAGCAGCGCCCGGGGGAACTATGGCTACACCTTC. Translating it yields CASSARGNYGYTF.

The chain is built from TRBV7-9 and TRBJ1-2; 7 bases line up with TRBD1. With V trimmed by 5 bases and J by 2 bases, 8 bases remained unmatched. Per germline, CDR1 SEHNR and CDR2 FQNEAQ (reference sequence). There are 15 residues in the CDR3. CDR3 protein: CASSTQRDRNYGYTF. CDR3 nucleotide sequence: TGTGCCAGCAGCACCCAAAGGGACAGAAACTATGGCTACACCTTC.

This clone was observed a single time. Different DNA sequences within this sample yield the same CDR3. The chain links TRBV7-2 to TRBJ1-5, with D unclear. The V end was cut by 1 base, the J end by 2 bases, with 3 bases between. Germline assignment: CDR1 SGHTA and CDR2 FQGNSA. The CDR3 consists of 13 residues. The chain's CDR3 is CASSLGRNQPQHF. The CDR3, as DNA: TGTGCCAGCAGCTTAGGTCGCAATCAGCCCCAGCATTTT. Drawing the rest from reference TRBV7-2 and TRBJ1-5, the complete variable domain is GAGVSQSPSNKVTEKGKDVELRCDPISGHTALYWYRQSLGQGLEFLIYFQGNSAPDKSGLPSDRFSAERTGGSVSTLTIQRTQQEDSAVYLCASSLGRNQPQHFGDGTRLSIL.

This clone was seen more than once but under ten times. The chain joins TRBV9 to TRBJ1-1; no reliable D call. Germline lookup yields CDR1 SGDLS and CDR2 YYNGEE. V was cut by 0 bases and J by 1 base, with 7 bases left in between. The CDR3 consists of 14 residues. The CDR3 DNA reads TGTGCCAGCAGCGTAGTTGGGCAGAACACTGAAGCTTTCTTT. The encoded protein is CASSVVGQNTEAFF.

On this clone: The same CDR3 arises from other DNA sequences in this sample as well. The V gene is TRBV18, the J gene TRBJ1-1; 7 nucleotides align to TRBD1. V shed 6 bases, J shed 5 bases, and the junction held 12 bases outside the gene matches. The CDR3 totals 15 residues. Germline V gene sequence: CDR1 KGHSH, CDR2 LQKENI. This CDR3 is CASSPRTGEGTEAFF. The CDR3 region has the DNA TGTGCCAGCTCCCCAAGGACAGGAGAGGGAACTGAAGCTTTCTTT. Filled out from reference TRBV18 and TRBJ1-1, the complete variable domain reads NAGVMQNPRHLVRRRGQEARLRCSPMKGHSHVYWYRQLPEEGLKFMVYLQKENIIDESGMPKERFSAEFPKEGPSILRIQQVVRGDSAAYFCASSPRTGEGTEAFFGQGTRLTVV.

The genes are TRBV18 and TRBJ2-1; the D is unclear. From germline, CDR1 is KGHSH and CDR2 LQKENI. Trimming took 3 bases from V and 3 from J, leaving 9 bases between them. CDR3 length equals 14 residues. The DNA for the CDR3 is TGTGCCAGCTCACCGGCAGGAAACTACAATGAGCAGTTCTTC. Residues: CASSPAGNYNEQFF.

This chain connects TRBV15 to TRBJ2-5; 10 nucleotides match TRBD2. Per the germline V gene, CDR1 is LNHNV and CDR2 is YYDKDF (reference sequence). V was pared by 3 bases and J by 5 bases, with 9 bases of the junction left unmatched. The length of the CDR3 is 16 residues. The CDR3 protein is CATSSGSGGAGETQYF. DNA of the CDR3: TGTGCCACCAGCAGTGGGAGCGGGGGGGCCGGGGAGACCCAGTACTTC. Using reference TRBV15 and TRBJ2-5 for the parts outside the CDR3, the full variable domain is DAMVIQNPRYQVTQFGKPVTLSCSQTLNHNVMYWYQQKSSQAPKLLFHYYDKDFNNEADTPDNFQSRRPNTSFCFLDIRSPGLGDTAMYLCATSSGSGGAGETQYFGPGTRLLVL.

V usage is TRBV7-2 and J usage is TRBJ1-2; 8 bases map to TRBD1. The CDR3 loop spans 15 amino acids. CDR1 SGHTA and CDR2 FQGNSA come from the germline V gene. Trimming removed 5 bases from V and 3 bases from J; junction bases left unmatched: 8. The CDR3 loop is CASSPRQGWHYGYTF. The CDR3 nucleotides read TGTGCCAGCAGCCCAAGACAGGGGTGGCACTATGGCTACACCTTC.

The table lists this clone with a count of one. This sequence joins TRBV18 and TRBJ1-1; D not certain. The germline V and J ends were trimmed by 1 base and 11 bases, with 20 bases remaining between them. Germline CDR1 and CDR2: KGHSH and LQKENI. The CDR3 spans 15 residues. In nucleotides, the CDR3 is TGTGCCAGCTCACCACTCTCCCCCGCCTGGGAGGTTGCTTTCTTT. It codes for CASSPLSPAWEVAFF.

V is TRBV6-5 and J is TRBJ1-2, with D possibly being TRBD1 (5 bases). Germline loops: CDR1 MNHEY, CDR2 SVGAGI. Trimming stripped 6 bases from V and 8 bases from J, with 19 bases between. This CDR3 has 14 residues. Here the CDR3 DNA reads TGTGCCAGCAGCCGCGGGGCCCACGTACAGGGCTACACCTTC. It encodes CASSRGAHVQGYTF.

The chain recombines TRBV5-5 with TRBJ2-5; the match to TRBD2 covers 8 bases. This CDR3 comprises 14 residues. Trimming at V came to 2 bases and at J to 4 bases, leaving 4 bases not matched to a gene. The V gene's germline CDR1 is SGHKS and CDR2 YYEKEE (reference sequence). CDR3 loop: CASSFGGAGETQYF. The CDR3 DNA sequence: TGTGCCAGCAGCTTCGGGGGGGCCGGAGAGACCCAGTACTTC.

This clone was recorded a few times. The rearrangement joins TRBV29-1 to TRBJ2-5; D gene uncertain. The CDR3 covers 11 residues. V lost 5 bases and J lost 2, with 6 bases in between. From germline, CDR1 is SQVTM and CDR2 ANQGSEA. As DNA, the CDR3 is TGCAGCGTTTTCTTACAAGAGACCCAGTACTTC. Translation: CSVFLQETQYF.

The chain has TRBV28 and TRBJ2-2, with 14 bases aligning to TRBD2. Germline V gene lookup returns CDR1 MDHEN and CDR2 SYDVKM. This CDR3 contains 16 residues. Trimming took 6 bases from V and 3 from J; bases not matched to a gene: 3. CDR3 amino acids: CASRGLAGAHTGELFF. The CDR3 DNA reads TGTGCCAGCAGGGGACTAGCGGGGGCTCACACCGGGGAGCTGTTTTTT.

The chain joins TRBV28 to TRBJ2-1; 11 bases match TRBD2. This CDR3 contains 15 residues. The germline gives CDR1 MDHEN, CDR2 SYDVKM. J gave up 4 bases and V 5 bases, and 4 bases lay outside the gene matches. CDR3 coding DNA: TGTGCCAGCAGTCGGACTAGCGGGTTTTACAATGAGCAGTTCTTC. Amino acids: CASSRTSGFYNEQFF.